This T cell receptor (beta chain) was retrieved from a study of cytomegalovirus exposure and HLA in healthy donors (dated by TCRdb to 2017 to 2019). Some background on the complete study: According to an earlier analysis of a few hundred of the donors, about 170 million T cells yielded 117 million unique TCR beta sequences and about 300 Gb of sequence data. Roughly 310 gigabases of sequencing data and 80 million or so unique TCR sequences were included in an early release covering around 650 HLA-typed donors. The study used immunosequencing to profile the T cell repertoires of hundreds of subjects and linked those repertoires to cytomegalovirus serostatus. A later analysis re-examined previously published TCR beta repertoires from more than 550 donors and added high-resolution HLA genotyping to investigate patterns of TCR occurrence. Among 398 genotyped donors of the cohort, an average of about 240,000 unique TCR beta nucleotide sequences were sequenced per donor, roughly 20% of them non-productive. Of the roughly 390 genotyped donors, 80% to 90% were placed in the genetic ancestry cluster associated with self-reported Caucasian donors. Rather than drawing on any new phenotypic data, the later analysis identified candidate immune exposures from TCR beta sequences and the way those sequences occurred across donors. To decide whether each TCR beta V gene segment behaved as functional or pseudogenic, an earlier analysis of over 500 of the donors relied on high-throughput TCR beta sequencing. High-throughput TCR immunosequencing, statistical association of individual TCRs with disease status, and machine learning were combined to predict cytomegalovirus infection status. The study aimed to test whether signatures of past pathogen exposure could be identified by cataloging public T cell receptors. Typing coverage differed by locus: A, B, C, DRB1 and DQB1 were typed in about 629-640 donors, DQA1 in around 500, DPA1 in 600 to 610, and DPB1 in roughly 450. Because of strong linkage in the cohort, roughly five DR-DQ haplotypes were treated as single units for association and clustering. Genome-wide SNP genotypes for about 65% of the 666 donors were used in a later genetic analysis, which treated that subset as a discovery cohort. A separate validation cohort of about 110 different subjects was used in addition to the roughly 640-subject first cohort. Alongside the repertoire data, information on donor age, sex, ethnicity and CMV serostatus was compiled. Every discovery cohort repertoire had been produced on one sequencing platform. HLA typing included class I and class II loci at four-digit resolution. What the research found in general, with its limitations: In a later analysis, several top co-occurrence clusters were reported to appear linked to parvovirus B19, influenza, CMV and Epstein-Barr virus. When HLA alleles, especially DR and DQ, strongly co-occurred, TCR associations were difficult to assign to individual alleles. The only immune exposure information available for the cohort was CMV serostatus. A total of 164 TCR beta chains were listed by the study as associated with cytomegalovirus. Most CMV-associated TCR beta chains appeared to be HLA-restricted in a later analysis, and the HLA associations seemed to be driven largely by CMV exposure. In a later analysis, TCR association rates were found to vary across HLA loci, with the most associated TCRs seen for DRB1 alleles and the fewest for HLA-C alleles. In this cohort, only TCR beta chains were sequenced, and detectable features were limited by the absence of alpha or paired-chain data. The authors suggested that the approach could potentially be generalized to other disease states and immunological phenotypes. Because HLA typing was missing for some donors at each locus, association tests included only the typed subset. Correlated functional status among segregating V segments might reflect linkage disequilibrium, but an unknown experimental factor could not be ruled out. Presence/absence analyses assumed roughly uniform sequencing depth across donors, an assumption that may not hold. A group of highly shared sequence variants was considered likely to be a technical artifact of the sequencing pipeline. In a later genetic analysis, a missense DCLRE1C variant was associated with V-gene and J-gene trimming of TCR beta chains, and the association was replicated in an independent cohort. In a later analysis, HLA-associated TCR beta chains were found to be more clonally expanded and to have lower generation probabilities than equally common non-associated chains. A later analysis associated about 17,000 TCR beta sequences with specific HLA alleles at a false discovery rate of 0.05. In vitro tests confirmed that a few of the cytomegalovirus-associated TCR beta chains recognize cytomegalovirus antigens. While some public TCRs were present in many individuals, most TCR sequences turned up only very rarely across donors. According to a later genetic analysis, donors in an Asian-associated ancestry cluster had fewer N-insertions in productive TCRs than the approximately 650-donor mean. A further reported finding was that TCR beta sequences accurately predicted the HLA-A and HLA-B alleles for most subjects in the first cohort. The 87-base-pair reads could not distinguish some IMGT-functional V segments, including TRBV6-2 and TRBV6-3, so those segments were excluded. Some 15 rarely observed V segments, including chromosome 9 orphons, were excluded from the earlier analysis of some 590 of the donors because counts were too low. In an earlier analysis of several hundred of the donors, most TCR beta V segments were observed in productive rearrangements about 87% or about 30% of the time, broadly matching IMGT annotations. Cytomegalovirus status was reported to be diagnosed by the classifier with high specificity and sensitivity in both the original and validation cohorts.

The cohort consisted of approximately 670 healthy bone marrow donors. At the time of sampling, every cohort member was nominally healthy, though immune exposures that went unrecorded were likely present. The donor tested CMV seronegative and was one of the 352 seronegative cohort members. A peripheral blood sample was collected from each donor, and TCR beta sequencing was performed on peripheral blood mononuclear cells. Genomic DNA extraction from the blood cell samples was performed with the Qiagen DNeasy Blood Extraction Kit. With regard to this clone: No antigen is known for it.

Libraries were made using the immunoSEQ multiplex PCR assay. A mixture of 60 forward primers for TCR Vbeta segments and 13 reverse primers for TCR Jbeta segments was used in the multiplex PCR. A multiplex PCR assay on genomic DNA amplified the CDR3 region of rearranged TCR beta genes. On the Illumina HiSeq System, the amplified TCR beta libraries were sequenced as 87-base-pair reads. The study's own analysis went as follows. In a later analysis, tens of millions of unique TCR beta chains were counted across the 500 to 850 repertoires, and around 10 million of these chains were shared by at least two donors. Raw reads were error-corrected and collapsed into unique sequences by a nearest-neighbor algorithm in which closely related sequences were merged to remove PCR and sequencing errors. To assign V, D and J gene segments, CDR3 sequences were aligned to IMGT reference sequences. For a sequence to be retained, a match of at least six nucleotides to both a V gene segment and a J gene segment was required. Rearrangements were classified as productive when the CDR3 lacked stop codons and remained in frame with V and J, and all other rearrangements were classified as non-productive. Following IMGT convention, CDR3 was defined as the stretch from the second conserved V-encoded cysteine to the conserved J-encoded phenylalanine. In an earlier analysis of more than 550 of the donors, sequences lacking an unambiguous match to a single V gene segment were excluded. An earlier analysis of roughly 590 of the donors called V segments functional above 56.7% productive rearrangements and segregating when the between-donor standard deviation exceeded 5%. A statistical classification framework was developed to diagnose cytomegalovirus status using the catalog of TCR beta chain sequences. In a later analysis, V and J genes were assigned by comparing TCR nucleotide sequences against IMGT/GENE-DB human TR gene sequences. In a later analysis, CDR3 sequences and most-parsimonious VDJ recombination scenarios were assigned using the TCRdist pipeline. In a later analysis, each TCR beta chain was defined by its CDR3 amino acid sequence together with its V-gene family, and reads without a unique V-gene family were excluded. A later analysis removed 592 highly shared, low-generation-probability nucleotide sequences to deal with suspected cross-contamination and a sequencing artifact. A later analysis calculated a clonal expansion index for each public chain from normalized within-repertoire ranks of inferred template counts. A later analysis computed generation probabilities with a VDJ recombination model fitted to out-of-frame rearrangements, and checked the results against IGoR. Hypergeometric tests were used in a later analysis to score TCR-TCR, TCR-HLA and TCR-CMV co-occurrence, with a repertoire-size bias correction applied to the TCR pairs. To estimate false discovery rates, a later analysis permuted the HLA or CMV assignments 20 times. In a later analysis, co-occurring TCRs were grouped using DBSCAN, and TCRdist sequence similarity was added for clustering within HLA-allele-positive subsets. Repertoires with fewer than 30,000 or more than 120,000 public chains, plus five repertoires with anomalous nucleotide sharing, were excluded from co-occurrence clustering. TCRdb retrieved this table from immuneACCESS and kept in-frame rearrangements only. Not all clones are present; in checked studies, unresolved V genes account for under half, and no reason is known for the remainder. The DNA was the basis for D and trimming; V, J and clone size are from that table. Per the sample table, the count is 65,000 to 95,000 clones. Of the sample, approximately 1.5% is held by the ten largest clones.

CDR1 ENHRY and CDR2 SYGVKD were looked up in the germline V gene. The CDR3 holds 16 amino acids from the cysteine to the phenylalanine. CDR3 DNA is the only sequence kept; it has 48 bases, read in frame from the first base. V and J are trimmed by 2 bases and 8 bases, and the gene matches miss 8 bases of the junction. Material for sequencing was PBMCs. The clonotype was recovered from a woman aged 60-75 years in good health and CMV-seronegative. The sequence joins TRBV10-3 to TRBJ2-1, with TRBD2 matching 11 junction bases. The sequenced DNA: TGTGCCATCAGTGAGACGGGACTAGCGGAGAGGGATGAGCAGTTCTTC. The resulting protein is CAISETGLAERDEQFF.